This TCR beta chain stems from a study of OX40 agonist ivuxolimab in advanced cancers. Study context: Clinicians treated patients with ivuxolimab, an agonistic anti-OX40 (CD134) antibody. The study gave patients intravenous ivuxolimab at 0.01 to 10 mg/kg every 2 weeks. Dose-escalation patients suffered from hepatocellular carcinoma, melanoma, renal cell or head and neck cancer. Patients were roughly 83% male with ages about 23 to 79, mean approximately 62.

The protocol was immunoSEQ multiplex PCR, while the TCRdb copy is restricted to in-frame clones and leaves out a portion. This table has approximately 100,000 clones, just over 90% appearing once. Trimming cost V 6 bases and J 5 bases, with 11 bases left between them. Germline assignment: CDR1 SNHLY and CDR2 FYNNEI. This CDR3 is 13 amino acids long. This clone was observed once. The chain links TRBV2 to TRBJ2-1; D ambiguous. The material was CD4+ or CD8+ T cells sorted from blood, obtained in a trial of the OX40 agonist ivuxolimab. The source of this sequence is an adult with an advanced solid tumor such as melanoma, head and neck, liver or kidney cancer. CDR3 sequence: CASSVEIDNEQFF. The CDR3 bases are TGTGCCAGCAGCGTGGAAATAGACAATGAGCAGTTCTTC.